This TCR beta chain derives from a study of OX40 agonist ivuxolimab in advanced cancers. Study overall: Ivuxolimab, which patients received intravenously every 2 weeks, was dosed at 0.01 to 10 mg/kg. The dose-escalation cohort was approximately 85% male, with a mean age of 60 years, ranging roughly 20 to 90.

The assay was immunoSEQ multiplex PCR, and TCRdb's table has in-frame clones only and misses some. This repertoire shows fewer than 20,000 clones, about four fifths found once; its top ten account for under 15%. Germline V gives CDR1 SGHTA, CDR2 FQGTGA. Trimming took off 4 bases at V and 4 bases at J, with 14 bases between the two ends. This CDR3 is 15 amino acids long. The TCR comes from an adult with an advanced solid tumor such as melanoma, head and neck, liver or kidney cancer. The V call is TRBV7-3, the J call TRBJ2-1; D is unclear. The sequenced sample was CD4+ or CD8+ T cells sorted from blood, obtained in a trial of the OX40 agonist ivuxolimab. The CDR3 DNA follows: TGTGCCAGCAGCTCCAACACCGGCGGTTACAATGAGCAGTTCTTC. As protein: CASSSNTGGYNEQFF.